This T cell receptor (beta chain) stems from a study of blood T cell repertoires in COVID-19. TCRdb keeps only in-frame clones here, not all; method: immunoSEQ multiplex PCR. Here the sample spans roughly 160,000 clones, approximately 90% being singletons. With respect to this clone: Other nucleotide sequences in the sample specify the same CDR3.

The ends were cut back, 0 bases at V and 3 bases at J, with 6 bases in the middle. This CDR3 comprises 14 residues. CDR1 is MNHNS and CDR2 is SASEGT in the germline V gene. Sample: peripheral blood. This chain joins TRBV6-1 and TRBJ2-1; tentative D call: TRBD2 (6 bases). This receptor was obtained from a man in his sixties with acute or convalescent COVID-19. For the CDR3, the DNA is TGTGCCAGCAGTGAAGCGGGGGGCTACAATGAGCAGTTCTTC. Protein product: CASSEAGGYNEQFF.